This paragraph reports one T cell receptor (beta chain). Its matching antigen is unknown. With the library built for alpha chains, this beta chain is off target and its frequency is not meaningful. V lost 5 bases to trimming and J lost 4 bases, with 11 bases between them. The CDR3 length is 13 residues. The germline CDR1 and CDR2 sequences are SGHTA and FQGNSA. The data derive from a study of spatial heterogeneity in lung cancer. Broader study findings: Tumoral mutation counts were tracked by counts of expanded intratumoral alpha and beta TCRs.

Each CDR3 protein gets one entry after TCRdb re-called the 5' RACE reads with MiXCR. The table has about 18,000 distinct CDR3 sequences, more than 9% seen once. Noted time point: sample taken at primary tumor resection. The rearrangement joins TRBV7-2 to TRBJ1-1; D not certain. The input for sequencing was lung tumor tissue, taken at surgery. This TCR came from a female donor with early-stage non-small cell lung cancer. The CDR3 loop reads CASSVMRRTEAFF. The CDR3 region has the DNA TGTGCCAGCAGCGTAATGAGGCGCACTGAAGCTTTCTTT.